One and the same sample provided the 22 T cell receptor beta chains below, sequenced in a study of blood T cell repertoires in COVID-19. Profiled with immunoSEQ multiplex PCR; TCRdb holds only in-frame clones, not every one. The data hold about 100,000 clones, with roughly 87% observed a single time. The specimen sequenced was peripheral blood. The receptors were gathered from a young man in a cohort sampled during active COVID-19.

The genes are TRBV5-6 and TRBJ1-5; D gene uncertain. This CDR3 is built from 15 residues. V shed 4 bases and J shed 7 bases, with 18 bases lying between them. CDR1 and CDR2 (germline): SGHDT, YYEEEE. CDR3 residues: CASSPHSGSGQPQHF. In DNA form, the CDR3 reads TGTGCCAGCAGCCCCCATTCGGGATCCGGGCAGCCCCAGCATTTT.

This chain uses TRBV6-5 with TRBJ1-1; D is ambiguous. Germline V gene lookup returns CDR1 MNHEY and CDR2 SVGAGI. The V end lost 8 bases, the J end lost 4 bases, and 8 bases lay between the germline ends. This CDR3 spans 11 amino acids. For the CDR3, the DNA is TGTGCCAGCGGGGAGGGCACTGAAGCTTTCTTT. Translated, it gives CASGEGTEAFF.

V gene TRBV5-1 combines with J gene TRBJ2-1; D is possibly TRBD1 (6 bases). Looked up from germline, CDR1 is SGHRS and CDR2 is YFSETQ. The V and J ends lost 4 bases and 4 bases respectively, with 12 bases between them. The CDR3 runs 14 residues. In nucleotides, the CDR3 is TGCGCCAGCAGCGTACAGGGCCTATACAATGAGCAGTTCTTC. Encoded protein: CASSVQGLYNEQFF.

The J gene is TRBJ2-7, the V gene TRBV10-1; D might be TRBD1 or TRBD2, each matching 5 bases. This CDR3 region has 12 residues. With 4 bases removed from V and 6 bases from J, the gap between germline ends came to 10 bases. Germline V gene data show CDR1 as WNHNN and CDR2 as SYGVQD (reference sequence). The DNA of the CDR3 is TGCGCCAGCAGTGGGTCGGGGCGCGAGCAGTACTTC. Translating it yields CASSGSGREQYF.

V usage is TRBV19 and J usage is TRBJ2-7; 8 positions agree with TRBD2. Germline-derived CDR1 and CDR2 are LNHDA and SQIVND (reference sequence). The CDR3 contains 16 residues. Germline trimming cut 4 bases from V and 6 bases from J; bases unmatched to any gene: 14. Here the CDR3 DNA reads TGTGCCAGTAGTACGGGGGGGGAGCCCATCTACGGCGAGCAGTACTTC. This sequence encodes CASSTGGEPIYGEQYF.

The chain joins TRBV5-1 to TRBJ1-1; TRBD1 aligns across 11 bases. J lost 4 bases, V lost 4 bases, and 3 bases had no gene match. CDR1 is SGHRS, CDR2 YFSETQ, per germline. The CDR3 length is 14 residues. The CDR3 DNA sequence: TGCGCCAGCAGCGTCGGGACAGGGGGCACTGAAGCTTTCTTT. Its protein is CASSVGTGGTEAFF.

The chain uses TRBV3-1 (or the pseudogene TRBV3-2) and TRBJ2-7; 11 positions match TRBD2. Germline V gives CDR1 LGHDT, CDR2 YNNKEL (reference sequence). CDR3 size: 18 residues. The V gene end was trimmed by 0 bases and the J gene end by 0 bases; junction bases not matched to a gene: 7. CDR3 loop: CASSQDPSGGKSSYEQYF. The CDR3 DNA reads TGTGCCAGCAGCCAAGATCCTAGCGGGGGGAAATCCTCCTACGAGCAGTACTTC.

The genes are TRBV11-3 and TRBJ2-3; D ambiguous. CDR1 is SGHNT, CDR2 YENEEA, per germline. V lost 5 bases, J lost 1 base, and 4 bases lay in between. The CDR3 is 12 amino acids. Here the CDR3 DNA reads TGTGCCAGCAGCCGAGGCACAGATACGCAGTATTTT. This encodes CASSRGTDTQYF.

The chain has TRBV3-1 (or the pseudogene TRBV3-2) and TRBJ2-2; 15 bases match TRBD2. Germline V gives CDR1 LGHDT, CDR2 YNNKEL (reference sequence). This CDR3 has 17 amino acids. Trimming removed 9 bases from V and 7 bases from J; junction bases left unmatched: 12. The chain's CDR3 is CARLGLAGGPRDGELFF. In DNA, the CDR3 is TGTGCCAGATTGGGACTAGCGGGGGGCCCTAGGGACGGGGAGCTGTTTTTT.

This clone turned up a few times. The gene calls are TRBV7-3 and TRBJ1-5, with 10 bases that match TRBD1. The V and J ends lost 5 bases and 5 bases, in that order; junction bases with no gene match: 6. This CDR3 is built from 15 residues. Germline assignment: CDR1 SGHTA and CDR2 FQGTGA. The CDR3: CASSPQGTGDQPQHF. CDR3 DNA: TGTGCCAGCAGCCCCCAGGGGACAGGGGATCAGCCCCAGCATTTT.

The chain combines TRBV7-7 with TRBJ1-3; D gene uncertain. The CDR3 extends over 13 amino acids. Germline V gene data show CDR1 as SSHAT and CDR2 as FNYEAQ (reference sequence). V was pared by 5 bases and J by 3 bases, with 8 bases between. DNA of the CDR3: TGTGCCAGCAGCACAGAACATGGAAACACCATATATTTT. Residues: CASSTEHGNTIYF.

The chain employs TRBV7-9 and TRBJ1-4, with 10 bases identical to TRBD1. Losses at the gene ends were 4 bases for V and 5 bases for J; bases not matched to a gene: 1. The CDR3 is 14 amino acids. From germline, CDR1 is SEHNR and CDR2 FQNEAQ (reference sequence). CDR3 DNA sequence: TGTGCCAGCAGCTGGGGACAGGGGAATGAAAAACTGTTTTTT. Its translation is CASSWGQGNEKLFF.

The rearrangement uses TRBV5-6 and TRBJ2-1, with D unclear. CDR3 size: 13 residues. Germline V lookup: CDR1 SGHDT, CDR2 YYEEEE. Trimming pared 0 bases from V and 4 bases from J, leaving 5 bases between. This chain's CDR3 is CASSLATYNEQFF. The CDR3 region has the DNA TGTGCCAGCAGCTTGGCTACGTACAATGAGCAGTTCTTC.

The CDR3 coding sequence is TGTGCCAGTAGTAGGACAGGGGGCTACAATGAGCAGTTCTTC. It codes for CASSRTGGYNEQFF. The chain uses TRBV19 and TRBJ2-1; the match to TRBD1 covers 10 bases. The V gene end was trimmed by 4 bases and the J gene end by 3 bases; junction bases not matched to a gene: 0. Germline V lookup: CDR1 LNHDA, CDR2 SQIVND (reference sequence). The CDR3 is made up of 14 amino acids.

V and J are TRBV5-6 and TRBJ2-2; D call uncertain. V was pared by 7 bases and J by 0 bases, with 10 bases between. The germline V gene encodes CDR1 SGHDT and CDR2 YYEEEE. The CDR3 contains 14 residues. The chain's CDR3 is CASDLGTNTGELFF. The CDR3 DNA follows: TGTGCCAGCGACCTAGGAACGAACACCGGGGAGCTGTTTTTT.

The genes are TRBV5-8 and TRBJ2-7, with 11 bases lining up with TRBD1. Germline V lookup: CDR1 SGHTS, CDR2 YDEGEE. The junction had 3 bases not matched to a gene; V was cut back by 4 bases and J by 0 bases. This CDR3 comprises 15 residues. Here the CDR3 reads CASSGGTGGSYEQYF. DNA for the CDR3: TGTGCCAGCAGCGGGGGGACAGGGGGCTCCTACGAGCAGTACTTC.

The gene calls are TRBV11-3 and TRBJ2-2, with TRBD2 matching over 11 bases. The germline CDR1 and CDR2 sequences are SGHNT and YENEEA. After removal of 5 bases from V and 10 bases from J, the junction contained 6 bases not matched to a gene. This CDR3 is built from 14 residues. CDR3 residues: CASSRSGGAEELFF. The CDR3 region has the DNA TGTGCCAGCAGCCGTAGCGGGGGGGCCGAGGAGCTGTTTTTT.

The rearrangement uses TRBV4-1 and TRBJ2-5, with D hard to call. The germline V and J ends were trimmed by 0 bases and 0 bases, with 8 bases remaining between them. The CDR3 is made up of 15 amino acids. Per the germline V gene, CDR1 is MGHRA and CDR2 is YSYEKL. The CDR3 reads CASSQDPIYQETQYF. CDR3 in DNA: TGCGCCAGCAGCCAAGATCCCATTTACCAAGAGACCCAGTACTTC.

The chain recombines TRBV11-2 with TRBJ2-5, with D hard to call. Trimming cost V 2 bases and J 4 bases, with 5 bases left between them. CDR1 and CDR2 from the germline V gene are SGHAT and FQNNGV. The CDR3 is 12 residues long. CDR3 loop: CASSLLGETQYF. In DNA form, the CDR3 reads TGTGCCAGCAGCTTACTCGGAGAGACCCAGTACTTC. Combining the CDR3 with reference TRBV11-2 and TRBJ2-5 gives the whole variable domain EAGVAQSPRYKIIEKRQSVAFWCNPISGHATLYWYQQILGQGPKLLIQFQNNGVVDDSQLPKDRFSAERLKGVDSTLKIQPAKLEDSAVYLCASSLLGETQYFGPGTRLLVL.

This chain uses TRBV7-9 with TRBJ2-4, with 7 positions matching TRBD1. The junction had 11 bases not matched to a gene; V was cut back by 5 bases and J by 1 base. The length of the CDR3 is 17 residues. The germline gives CDR1 SEHNR, CDR2 FQNEAQ (reference sequence). CDR3 amino acids: CASSPVQGNTAKNIQYF. CDR3 bases: TGTGCCAGCAGCCCGGTACAGGGGAATACGGCCAAAAACATTCAGTACTTC.

The chain uses TRBV2 and TRBJ1-2, with D uncertain. With 6 bases removed from V and 4 bases from J, the gap between germline ends came to 12 bases. The CDR3 covers 13 residues. Germline CDR1 is SNHLY and CDR2 is FYNNEI. The CDR3 spells CASSPVRSYGYTF. In DNA, the CDR3 is TGTGCCAGCAGCCCGGTACGGAGCTATGGCTACACCTTC.

CDR3: CSVEYTAEETQYF. In nucleotides, the CDR3 is TGCAGCGTTGAGTATACGGCGGAAGAGACCCAGTACTTC. The gene calls are TRBV29-1 and TRBJ2-5; D uncertain. With 3 bases removed from V and 3 bases from J, the gap between germline ends came to 11 bases. This CDR3 is built from 13 residues. Germline V gene lookup returns CDR1 SQVTM and CDR2 ANQGSEA.